Below are 16 T cell receptor beta chains sequenced from a single sample in a study of T cell responses to AZD1222 COVID-19 vaccine. The protocol was immunoSEQ multiplex PCR, while the TCRdb copy is restricted to in-frame clones and leaves out a portion. The sample has around 35,000 clones, 86% seen once; the top ten hold less than 7%. The material was peripheral blood, obtained on day 0 of AZD1222 vaccination. These receptors were obtained from an adult in good health.

The genes are TRBV30 and TRBJ1-4; D gene unclear. V lost 2 bases, J lost 0 bases, and 10 bases lay in between. Germline V gene sequence: CDR1 GTSNPN, CDR2 SVGIG (reference sequence). The CDR3 totals 15 residues. The CDR3 DNA reads as TGTGCCTGGAGTCCAGGACGTGCAACTAATGAAAAACTGTTTTTT. Amino acid sequence: CAWSPGRATNEKLFF.

The rearrangement uses TRBV5-1 and TRBJ2-1; 8 nucleotides agree with TRBD2. CDR3 length equals 18 residues. The germline V gene encodes CDR1 SGHRS and CDR2 YFSETQ. V trimming: 4 bases; J trimming: 0 bases; junction bases outside the gene matches: 12. In DNA form, the CDR3 reads TGCGCCAGCAGCCCGGAGATAAGCGGGACTAGCTCCTACAATGAGCAGTTCTTC. It yields the protein CASSPEISGTSSYNEQFF.

This clone was observed once. The rearrangement uses TRBV30 and TRBJ1-5; no clear D gene. The V gene's germline CDR1 is GTSNPN and CDR2 SVGIG (reference sequence). The CDR3 runs 14 residues. V was cut by 0 bases and J by 3 bases, with 9 bases left in between. The CDR3 protein is CAWSVSANNQPQHF. As DNA, the CDR3 is TGTGCCTGGAGTGTTTCGGCTAACAATCAGCCCCAGCATTTT.

The chain is built from TRBV7-2 and TRBJ1-4, with D perhaps matching TRBD1 (5 bases). Germline V gene sequence: CDR1 SGHTA, CDR2 FQGNSA. The CDR3 sequence is 14 residues long. V was shortened by 8 bases and J by 3 bases, with 13 bases between the two germline ends. CDR3 sequence reads: CASRGGGANEKLFF. CDR3 DNA: TGTGCCAGCCGCGGGGGTGGGGCTAATGAAAAACTGTTTTTT.

This sequence joins TRBV4-2 and TRBJ1-1; TRBD1 is a possible D gene (6 bases). Per germline, CDR1 LGHNA and CDR2 YNFKEQ. Trimming removed 2 bases from V and 0 bases from J, with 7 bases in between. The CDR3 is 14 amino acids. CDR3 sequence: CASSQWGLNTEAFF. In DNA, the CDR3 is TGTGCCAGCAGCCAATGGGGGCTGAACACTGAAGCTTTCTTT.

The chain links TRBV5-1 to TRBJ2-3; no clear D gene. The CDR3 is 14 amino acids. Germline CDR1 is SGHRS and CDR2 is YFSETQ. Trimming took 5 bases from V and 2 from J, leaving 12 bases between them. DNA of the CDR3: TGCGCCAGCAGACCCGACATCTTCACAGATACGCAGTATTTT. Protein product: CASRPDIFTDTQYF.

This clone was detected only once. The V gene is TRBV10-3, the J gene TRBJ1-3, with a weak D call TRBD1 (5 bases). Trimming removed 4 bases from V and 0 bases from J, with 10 bases in between. The CDR3 runs to 15 residues. Germline CDR1 ENHRY, CDR2 SYGVKD. CDR3 in amino acids: CAISGGDLSGNTIYF. CDR3 nucleotides: TGTGCCATCAGTGGCGGGGACCTCTCTGGAAACACCATATATTTT.

The chain joins TRBV7-8 to TRBJ2-5, with D tentatively TRBD2 (6 bases). The CDR3 spans 15 residues. CDR1 SGHVS and CDR2 FQNEAQ come from the germline V gene. Trimming cost V 3 bases and J 5 bases, with 16 bases left between them. The CDR3, as DNA: TGTGCCAGCAGCTTGGGGGGAAGGGCCAGGGAGACCCAGTACTTC. Translation: CASSLGGRARETQYF. The full variable domain, its missing parts supplied by reference TRBV7-8 and TRBJ2-5, is GAGVSQSPRYKVAKRGQDVALRCDPISGHVSLFWYQQALGQGPEFLTYFQNEAQLDKSGLPSDRFFAERPEGSVSTLKIQRTQQEDSAVYLCASSLGGRARETQYFGPGTRLLVL.

The chain links TRBV7-3 to TRBJ2-3; D is tentatively TRBD1 or TRBD2 (5 bases each). The germline V gene has CDR1 SGHTA and CDR2 FQGTGA. The CDR3 sequence is 15 residues long. V lost 4 bases and J lost 2, with 13 bases in between. CDR3 sequence: CASSYVGAVTDTQYF. The DNA of the CDR3 is TGTGCCAGCAGCTACGTCGGGGCGGTCACAGATACGCAGTATTTT.

The gene calls are TRBV5-1 and TRBJ2-1; D assignment may be TRBD1 or TRBD2 (5 bases each). CDR1 and CDR2 (germline): SGHRS, YFSETQ. V was shortened by 0 bases and J by 6 bases, with 13 bases between the two germline ends. The CDR3 is 15 residues long. CDR3 protein: CASSLAGGIGNEQFF. As DNA, the CDR3 is TGCGCCAGCAGCTTGGCTGGGGGAATAGGCAATGAGCAGTTCTTC.

The rearrangement joins TRBV5-4 to TRBJ2-1; no clear D. Trimming stripped 2 bases from V and 2 bases from J, with 5 bases between. CDR3 length equals 13 residues. The germline gives CDR1 SGHNT, CDR2 YYREEE (reference sequence). CDR3 residues: CASSFTTYNEQFF. The CDR3 DNA sequence: TGTGCCAGCAGCTTTACAACCTACAATGAGCAGTTCTTC.

V gene TRBV9 combines with J gene TRBJ2-7; 10 positions agree with TRBD2. CDR1 SGDLS and CDR2 YYNGEE come from the germline V gene. The CDR3 length is 15 residues. The J segment lost 0 bases and the V segment lost 3 bases, leaving 3 bases of the junction unmatched. Here the CDR3 DNA reads TGTGCCAGCAGCGGTAGCGGGAGGTTCTCCTACGAGCAGTACTTC. The encoded protein is CASSGSGRFSYEQYF.

The genes are TRBV9 and TRBJ1-6; 7 bases line up with TRBD1. The CDR3 sequence is 14 residues long. Looked up from germline, CDR1 is SGDLS and CDR2 is YYNGEE. Germline trimming cut 4 bases from V and 8 bases from J; bases unmatched to any gene: 6. CDR3 in amino acids: CASSPRQGDSPLHF. In nucleotides, the CDR3 is TGTGCCAGCAGCCCGCGACAGGGAGATTCACCCCTCCACTTT. Based on the CDR3 plus reference TRBV9 and TRBJ1-6, the full variable domain is DSGVTQTPKHLITATGQRVTLRCSPRSGDLSVYWYQQSLDQGLQFLIQYYNGEERAKGNILERFSAQQFPDLHSELNLSSLELGDSALYFCASSPRQGDSPLHFGNGTRLTVT.

The CDR3 reads CASSRRDGNTEAFF. The CDR3 nucleotides are TGTGCCAGCAGCCGTCGGGACGGGAACACTGAAGCTTTCTTT. This chain connects TRBV13 to TRBJ1-1; tentatively, D is TRBD1 (5 bases). Germline-derived CDR1 and CDR2 are PRHDT and FYEKMQ (reference sequence). V shed 5 bases and J shed 1 base, with 11 bases lying between them. The CDR3 is made up of 14 amino acids.

The genes are TRBV5-5 and TRBJ2-1; the match to TRBD2 covers 11 bases. CDR3 length: 18 amino acids. V lost 0 bases and J lost 5; bases outside the gene matches: 10. Germline V lookup: CDR1 SGHKS, CDR2 YYEKEE (reference sequence). The CDR3 sequence: CASSLANRGLAVNNEQFF. The CDR3 DNA sequence: TGTGCCAGCAGCTTGGCCAATCGGGGACTAGCGGTTAACAATGAGCAGTTCTTC.

In the case of this clone: The junction shows a germline mismatch at one end, possibly a read error. The rearrangement joins TRBV11-2 to TRBJ2-6; no definite D call. The CDR3 extends over 11 amino acids. CDR1 SGHAT and CDR2 FQNNGV come from the germline V gene. The CDR3 DNA reads as TGTGCCAGCAGCTTTGGTCAGGTCCCGACTTTC. This codes for CASSFGQVPTF. Full variable domain (remainder filled in from reference TRBV11-2 and TRBJ2-6): EAGVAQSPRYKIIEKRQSVAFWCNPISGHATLYWYQQILGQGPKLLIQFQNNGVVDDSQLPKDRFSAERLKGVDSTLKIQPAKLEDSAVYLCASSFGQVPTFGAGSRLTVL.